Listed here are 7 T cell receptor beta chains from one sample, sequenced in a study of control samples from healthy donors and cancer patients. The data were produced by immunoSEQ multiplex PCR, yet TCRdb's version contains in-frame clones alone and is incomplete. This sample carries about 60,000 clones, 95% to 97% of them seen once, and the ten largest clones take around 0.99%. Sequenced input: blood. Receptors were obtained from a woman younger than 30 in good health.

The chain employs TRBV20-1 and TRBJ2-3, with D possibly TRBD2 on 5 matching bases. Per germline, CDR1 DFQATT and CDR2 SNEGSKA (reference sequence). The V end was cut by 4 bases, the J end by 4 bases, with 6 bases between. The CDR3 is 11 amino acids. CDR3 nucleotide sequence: TGCAGTGCTACACTAGCAGATACGCAGTATTTT. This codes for CSATLADTQYF.

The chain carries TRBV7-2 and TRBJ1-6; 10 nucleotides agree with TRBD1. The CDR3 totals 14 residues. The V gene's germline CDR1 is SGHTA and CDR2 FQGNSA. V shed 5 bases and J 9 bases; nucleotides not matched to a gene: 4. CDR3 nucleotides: TGTGCCAGCAGCATGACAGGGGGCACTTCACCCCTCCACTTT. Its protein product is CASSMTGGTSPLHF.

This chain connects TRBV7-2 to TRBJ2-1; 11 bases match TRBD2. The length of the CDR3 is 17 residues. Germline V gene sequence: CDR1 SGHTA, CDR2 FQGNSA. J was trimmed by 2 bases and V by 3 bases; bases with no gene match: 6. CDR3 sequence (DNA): TGTGCCAGCAGCTTGGGATTGGGACTAGCGGCCTACAATGAGCAGTTCTTC. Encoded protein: CASSLGLGLAAYNEQFF.

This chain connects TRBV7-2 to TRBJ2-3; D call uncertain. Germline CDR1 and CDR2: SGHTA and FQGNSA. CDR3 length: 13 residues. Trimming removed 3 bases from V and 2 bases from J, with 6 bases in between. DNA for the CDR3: TGTGCCAGCAGCTTCGGCCCCACAGATACGCAGTATTTT. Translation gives CASSFGPTDTQYF.

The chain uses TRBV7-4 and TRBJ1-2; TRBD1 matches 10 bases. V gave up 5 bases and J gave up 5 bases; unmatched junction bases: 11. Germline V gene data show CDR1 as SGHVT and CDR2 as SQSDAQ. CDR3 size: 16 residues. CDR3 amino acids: CASSPINRQGAYGYTF. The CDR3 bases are TGTGCCAGCAGCCCAATAAATCGACAGGGGGCTTATGGCTACACCTTC.

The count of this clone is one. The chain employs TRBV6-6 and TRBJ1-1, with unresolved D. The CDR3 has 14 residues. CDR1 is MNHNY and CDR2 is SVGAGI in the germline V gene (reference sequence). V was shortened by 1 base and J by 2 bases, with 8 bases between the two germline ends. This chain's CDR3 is CASSYWPVNTEAFF. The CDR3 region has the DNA TGTGCCAGCAGTTACTGGCCGGTAAACACTGAAGCTTTCTTT.

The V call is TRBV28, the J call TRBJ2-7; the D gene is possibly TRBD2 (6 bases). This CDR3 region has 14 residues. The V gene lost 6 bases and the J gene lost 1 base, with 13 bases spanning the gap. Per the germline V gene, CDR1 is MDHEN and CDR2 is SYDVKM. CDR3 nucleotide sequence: TGTGCCAGCAGCGCGGGACGGTTATCCTACGAGCAGTACTTC. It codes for CASSAGRLSYEQYF.